This TCR beta chain came from a study of cytomegalovirus exposure and HLA in healthy donors. PCR amplification relied on 60 Vbeta primers (plus 13 Jbeta primers). The table came from immunoSEQ multiplex PCR; TCRdb's copy has only in-frame clones and leaves some out. The sample includes 150,000 to 160,000 clones, roughly three quarters of them seen just once. Germline V CDR1 and CDR2: GTSNPN, SVGIG (reference sequence). This CDR3 is built from 15 residues. The ends lost 0 bases at V and 4 bases at J; junction bases unmatched: 3. In this sample, this clone turned up a few times. Regarding donors, all were healthy bone marrow donors. The donors, nominally healthy at sampling, likely had unrecorded immune exposures.

The chain is built from TRBV30 and TRBJ2-2; 9 bases fit TRBD1. The receptor comes from a man aged 25-45 years in good health and CMV-seropositive. The sample taken for sequencing was PBMCs. In DNA, the CDR3 is TGTGCCTGGAGTGTACAGGGGGCGCGCACCGGGGAGCTGTTTTTT. Its protein is CAWSVQGARTGELFF.